One and the same sample provided the 22 T cell receptor beta chains below, sequenced in a study of patients and donors after allogeneic stem cell transplantation. TCRdb analysed the RT-PCR reads with MiXCR anew, one entry per CDR3 protein. The table has 400,000 to 500,000 distinct CDR3 sequences, under 20% seen once. The sample was blood, either unsorted or a sorted T cell fraction (not recorded which). The receptors here all came from a human donor who was either an allogeneic HSCT recipient or a stem cell or donor lymphocyte infusion donor (not recorded which). It is not recorded whose cells these are; they may come from a transplant donor.

This sequence joins TRBV11-2 and TRBJ2-1; D gene unclear. Per germline, CDR1 SGHAT and CDR2 FQNNGV. The CDR3 contains 11 residues. V lost 7 bases to trimming and J lost 10 bases, with 11 bases between them. The CDR3 loop reads CASNIGREQFF. CDR3 nucleotides: TGTGCCAGCAATATTGGGCGGGAGCAGTTCTTC.

There are a few counts of this clonotype. The V and J genes are TRBV11-2 and TRBJ1-5; D is uncertain. Germline V CDR1 and CDR2: SGHAT, FQNNGV. The CDR3 is 11 residues long. Trimming pared 8 bases from V and 4 bases from J, leaving 6 bases between. CDR3 sequence: CASGQNQPQHF. CDR3 nucleotides: TGTGCCAGCGGTCAAAATCAGCCCCAGCATTTT.

The chain joins TRBV5-1 to TRBJ1-1; D gene uncertain. Germline V lookup: CDR1 SGHRS, CDR2 YFSETQ. This CDR3 region has 14 residues. V was cut by 4 bases and J by 1 base, with 11 bases left in between. The CDR3, as DNA: TGCGCCAGCAGCCGCACAGCGACGAACACTGAAGCTTTCTTT. Amino acids: CASSRTATNTEAFF. Filled out from reference TRBV5-1 and TRBJ1-1, the complete variable domain reads KAGVTQTPRYLIKTRGQQVTLSCSPISGHRSVSWYQQTPGQGLQFLFEYFSETQRNKGNFPGRFSGRQFSNSRSEMNVSTLELGDSALYLCASSRTATNTEAFFGQGTRLTVV.

In this sample, this clonotype turned up many times. The V gene is TRBV5-5, the J gene TRBJ2-2; 7 bases line up with TRBD2. Germline loops: CDR1 SGHKS, CDR2 YYEKEE (reference sequence). The CDR3 spans 16 residues. V shed 2 bases, J shed 2 bases, and the junction held 6 bases outside the gene matches. The CDR3 DNA is TGTGCCAGCAGCTTAGGAGCGGGGACCAACACCGGGGAGCTGTTTTTT. It translates to CASSLGAGTNTGELFF.

In its sample, this clonotype was seen a few times. The chain has TRBV12-3 or TRBV12-4 and TRBJ1-2; D gene unclear. Deletions cut 5 bases from V and 0 bases from J, with 7 bases between. The CDR3 is made up of 13 amino acids. CDR3 sequence (DNA): TGTGCCAGCAGTCCCGACGCTAACTATGGCTACACCTTC. Its translation is CASSPDANYGYTF.

This clonotype was observed a handful of times. The chain couples TRBV21-1 to TRBJ2-1; whether TRBD2, the table's D call, matches the DNA was not checked. TRBV21-1 is reported as a pseudogene. This CDR3 contains 15 residues. The CDR3 region is CASSKTRVGDNEQFF. The DNA of the CDR3 is TGTGCCAGCAGCAAAACTAGAGTCGGGGACAATGAGCAGTTCTTC.

This rearrangement joins TRBV20-1 to TRBJ2-1; TRBD2 aligns across 7 bases. The CDR3 totals 15 residues. The junction had 14 bases not matched to a gene; V was cut back by 5 bases and J by 7 bases. CDR1 is DFQATT, CDR2 SNEGSKA, per germline (reference sequence). The CDR3 is CSASTRGGSWNEQFF. DNA of the CDR3: TGCAGTGCTTCAACCCGCGGGGGAAGTTGGAATGAGCAGTTCTTC.

A few counts support this clonotype. The rearrangement links TRBV12-3 or TRBV12-4 to TRBJ2-5; D possibly matches TRBD1 or TRBD2 (5 bases each). The CDR3 consists of 15 residues. The V end was cut by 3 bases, the J end by 0 bases, with 11 bases between. This CDR3 reads CASSFGTVYQETQYF. CDR3 nucleotides: TGTGCCAGCAGTTTCGGGACGGTGTACCAAGAGACCCAGTACTTC.

This clonotype was seen at least ten times. J is TRBJ1-1 and V is TRBV5-1; D is undetermined. The CDR3 runs 14 residues. Between the trimmed V and J ends, which lost 2 bases and 1 base, there was a span of 9 bases. From germline, CDR1 is SGHRS and CDR2 YFSETQ. In DNA, the CDR3 is TGCGCCAGCAGCTTAGACACAAAGAACACTGAAGCTTTCTTT. Its protein product is CASSLDTKNTEAFF.

This clonotype was seen more than once but under ten times. CDR3 sequence: CASSVGDRGPRYF. CDR3 DNA: TGTGCCAGCAGCGTAGGGGACAGGGGCCCCCGGTACTTC. V gene TRBV9 combines with J gene TRBJ2-7; TRBD1 aligns across 10 bases. Germline V gene lookup returns CDR1 SGDLS and CDR2 YYNGEE. J gave up 12 bases and V 0 bases, and 6 bases lay outside the gene matches. The CDR3 is made up of 13 amino acids.

The chain links TRBV9 to TRBJ1-1, with D perhaps TRBD1 (5 bases). Germline CDR1 reads SGDLS; CDR2 reads YYNGEE. The CDR3 has 16 residues. V gave up 0 bases and J gave up 1 base, with 13 bases separating them. This chain's CDR3 is CASSVGSSGGNTEAFF. In DNA, the CDR3 is TGTGCCAGCAGCGTAGGATCCTCGGGGGGGAACACTGAAGCTTTCTTT.

The chain uses TRBV20-1 and TRBJ1-4; TRBD1 agrees at 11 bases. Germline V gene data show CDR1 as DFQATT and CDR2 as SNEGSKA (reference sequence). After removal of 8 bases from V and 7 bases from J, the junction contained 6 bases not matched to a gene. This CDR3 spans 13 amino acids. The CDR3 sequence: CSSQGQGGEKLFF. The CDR3 bases are TGCAGTTCTCAGGGACAGGGGGGTGAAAAACTGTTTTTT.

Only a few counts were recorded for this clonotype. The J gene is TRBJ2-5, the V gene TRBV11-1; the match to TRBD1 covers 8 bases. The germline gives CDR1 SGHAT, CDR2 FQDESV (reference sequence). This CDR3 region has 19 residues. V trimming: 3 bases; J trimming: 2 bases; junction bases outside the gene matches: 17. CDR3 loop: CASSFPWDRSVAEQETQYF. In DNA form, the CDR3 reads TGTGCCAGCAGCTTTCCCTGGGACAGGAGCGTAGCTGAGCAAGAGACCCAGTACTTC.

The V gene is TRBV6-1, the J gene TRBJ2-7, with D unresolved. This CDR3 has 17 residues. Per the germline V gene, CDR1 is MNHNS and CDR2 is SASEGT. The V gene lost 6 bases and the J gene lost 4 bases, with 25 bases spanning the gap. CDR3 region: CASSFTPLNQSPYEQYF. In nucleotides, the CDR3 is TGTGCCAGCAGCTTTACGCCTTTGAACCAATCGCCTTACGAGCAGTACTTC.

This clonotype was counted a few times. CDR3 sequence reads: CASSDLATQYF. DNA of the CDR3: TGTGCCAGCAGCGATCTAGCCACCCAGTACTTC. The rearrangement joins TRBV6-1 to TRBJ2-5; a weak D match, TRBD2 (5 bases). Trimming took 6 bases from V and 8 from J, leaving 10 bases between them. CDR1 MNHNS and CDR2 SASEGT come from the germline V gene. The CDR3 runs 11 residues.

This clonotype was counted a few times. The chain is built from TRBV28 and TRBJ2-3; 9 bases map to TRBD1. Looked up from germline, CDR1 is MDHEN and CDR2 is SYDVKM. After removal of 2 bases from V and 2 bases from J, the junction contained 5 bases not matched to a gene. This CDR3 comprises 16 residues. The CDR3 bases are TGTGCCAGCAGTTTAGCGGGACAGGGTATCACAGATACGCAGTATTTT. Translating it yields CASSLAGQGITDTQYF. Supplemented by reference TRBV28 and TRBJ2-3, the full variable domain reads DVKVTQSSRYLVKRTGEKVFLECVQDMDHENMFWYRQDPGLGLRLIYFSYDVKMKEKGDIPEGYSVSREKKERFSLILESASTNQTSMYLCASSLAGQGITDTQYFGPGTRLTVL.

This clonotype appeared a few times. The chain links TRBV4-2 to TRBJ2-1; D may correspond to TRBD1 or TRBD2 (5 bases each). CDR3 size: 17 residues. The V end lost 0 bases, the J end lost 7 bases, and 19 bases lay between the germline ends. The germline V gene encodes CDR1 LGHNA and CDR2 YNFKEQ. This chain's CDR3 is CASSQESDGGRGNEQFF. Written as DNA, the CDR3 is TGTGCCAGCAGCCAAGAATCGGATGGGGGTCGTGGGAATGAGCAGTTCTTC.

Ten or more counts support this clonotype. V is TRBV29-1 and J is TRBJ2-7; D might be TRBD2 (6 bases). The CDR3 extends over 13 amino acids. The germline CDR1 and CDR2 sequences are SQVTM and ANQGSEA. The V end was cut by 5 bases, the J end by 7 bases, with 18 bases between. DNA for the CDR3: TGCAGCGTTCAGAGGGATCGGGGGAGTGAGCAGTACTTC. This codes for CSVQRDRGSEQYF.

This clonotype was seen a handful of times. This chain uses TRBV7-4 with TRBJ1-4; no firm D call. Per the germline V gene, CDR1 is SGHVT and CDR2 is SQSDAQ. V gave up 1 base and J gave up 12 bases, with 12 bases separating them. This CDR3 is built from 13 residues. The CDR3 DNA reads as TGTGCCAGCAGCTTAGATAGGCGGCCGCAACTGTTTTTT. Its protein is CASSLDRRPQLFF.

There are a few counts of this clonotype. The rearrangement links TRBV20-1 to TRBJ1-2; 7 bases map to TRBD1. The germline CDR1 and CDR2 sequences are DFQATT and SNEGSKA (reference sequence). The CDR3 is made up of 13 amino acids. V trimming: 4 bases; J trimming: 6 bases; junction bases outside the gene matches: 8. The CDR3 nucleotides read TGCAGTGCTAAGCGACAGGGCGCCGATGGCTACACCTTC. It specifies CSAKRQGADGYTF.

This rearrangement joins TRBV29-1 to TRBJ2-1; the match to TRBD2 covers 8 bases. The V gene end was trimmed by 2 bases and the J gene end by 9 bases; junction bases not matched to a gene: 6. Per the germline V gene, CDR1 is SQVTM and CDR2 is ANQGSEA. The CDR3 runs to 13 residues. The CDR3 here is CSVEWREVTEQFF. CDR3 nucleotides: TGCAGCGTTGAATGGCGGGAGGTCACTGAGCAGTTCTTC.

In this sample, this clonotype turned up a few times. This chain connects TRBV29-1 to TRBJ1-1; maybe TRBD1 (5 bases). Germline lookup yields CDR1 SQVTM and CDR2 ANQGSEA. The CDR3 loop spans 15 amino acids. V gave up 4 bases and J gave up 1 base, with 16 bases separating them. CDR3 in amino acids: CSVGGYAPWNTEAFF. The CDR3 coding sequence is TGCAGCGTTGGGGGGTATGCCCCTTGGAACACTGAAGCTTTCTTT.